The clone carrying this T cell receptor (beta chain) was observed once. Its antigen is currently unknown. CDR1 is SGHRS, CDR2 YFSETQ, per germline. The CDR3 spans 14 residues. The data belong to a study of blood T cells in healthy people across ages. Combining a sample-barcoded 5' primer with a J-beta primer mix, a second PCR ran for about 6 to 11 cycles. One entry per CDR3 protein, called by TCRdb with MiXCR from the 5' RACE reads. The profile shows 1.5 million to 1.8 million distinct CDR3 sequences, 42% of them singletons. Broader study findings: Long-lived donors exceeded aged donors in naive CD4+ cells and diversity.

The receptor was isolated from a woman under 30 in good health. The rearrangement links TRBV5-1 to TRBJ2-4; 7 bases are shared with TRBD2. Gene TRBJ2-7 matches the end of the DNA better, so the J call may be wrong. Sequenced: blood. CDR3 nucleotides: TGCGCCAGCAGCGCCTCCGGACTAGCCTACGAGCAGTACTTC. This codes for CASSASGLAYEQYF.